One sample yielded the 31 T cell receptor beta chains listed below, sequenced in a study of tumor-infiltrating lymphocytes in localized non-small cell lung cancer. Only in-frame clones appear in the TCRdb table, and some are missing; sequencing was by immunoSEQ multiplex PCR. This table has 10,000 to 15,000 clones, 80% to 90% appearing once. The sequencing sample was made of uninvolved lung tissue not adjacent to the tumor. The receptors come from a human donor with non-small cell lung cancer.

This chain uses TRBV29-1 with TRBJ2-3, with 16 bases lining up with TRBD2. Trimming took 4 bases from V and 6 from J; bases not matched to a gene: 7. Germline CDR1 SQVTM, CDR2 ANQGSEA. The CDR3 consists of 16 residues. DNA of the CDR3: TGCAGCGTTGGGGGACTAGCGGGAGGGAATCCGGATACGCAGTATTTT. This translates into CSVGGLAGGNPDTQYF.

The rearrangement links TRBV4-1 to TRBJ2-1; unclear D gene. The CDR3 covers 13 residues. Trimming cost V 4 bases and J 4 bases, with 8 bases left between them. Germline loops: CDR1 MGHRA, CDR2 YSYEKL. CDR3 loop: CASSREGYNEQFF. In nucleotides, the CDR3 is TGCGCCAGCAGCCGGGAAGGTTACAATGAGCAGTTCTTC.

V gene TRBV28 combines with J gene TRBJ2-7, with unresolved D. V was pared by 11 bases and J by 6 bases, with 20 bases between. The CDR3 sequence is 13 residues long. Looked up from germline, CDR1 is MDHEN and CDR2 is SYDVKM. The CDR3 is CACLTPGSGEQYF. The CDR3 region has the DNA TGTGCCTGCTTAACGCCCGGTTCGGGCGAGCAGTACTTC.

The chain carries TRBV29-1 and TRBJ2-1; 7 bases map to TRBD1. The CDR3 runs to 16 residues. In germline, CDR1 is SQVTM, CDR2 ANQGSEA. The trim removed 2 bases at V and 4 bases at J, leaving 11 bases unmatched. The CDR3 coding sequence is TGCAGCGTTGAAAGTGAGGACAGGAGTCATTACAATGAGCAGTTCTTC. Its translation: CSVESEDRSHYNEQFF.

The rearrangement joins TRBV5-4 to TRBJ2-5; 8 bases agree with TRBD2. CDR1 and CDR2 (germline): SGHNT, YYREEE (reference sequence). V gave up 0 bases and J gave up 5 bases; unmatched junction bases: 3. The CDR3 is made up of 14 amino acids. DNA of the CDR3: TGTGCCAGCAGCTTGGCCCGCGGGAGGGAGACCCAGTACTTC. Protein sequence: CASSLARGRETQYF.

The chain joins TRBV6-1 to TRBJ1-2; D remains ambiguous. This CDR3 contains 15 residues. Trimming pared 3 bases from V and 4 bases from J, leaving 15 bases between. The germline V gene encodes CDR1 MNHNS and CDR2 SASEGT. CDR3 in amino acids: CASSEEEGRGYGYTF. CDR3 bases: TGTGCCAGCAGTGAGGAAGAAGGGAGAGGCTATGGCTACACCTTC.

The genes are TRBV13 and TRBJ2-1, with a possible D match to TRBD1 (6 bases). The CDR3 has 15 amino acids. V lost 5 bases, J lost 6 bases, and 17 bases lay in between. The germline gives CDR1 PRHDT, CDR2 FYEKMQ (reference sequence). The CDR3 here is CASSPPGQYGNEQFF. As DNA, the CDR3 is TGTGCCAGCAGCCCACCGGGACAATATGGCAATGAGCAGTTCTTC.

The chain couples TRBV7-9 to TRBJ1-5; TRBD1 is a possible D gene (5 bases). CDR3 length: 14 residues. In germline, CDR1 is SEHNR, CDR2 FQNEAQ (reference sequence). V lost 2 bases and J 9 bases, leaving 14 bases between the germline ends. The DNA for the CDR3 is TGTGCCAGCAGCTTATCCCAGGGCCCAGGGCCCCAGCATTTT. This codes for CASSLSQGPGPQHF.

This rearrangement joins TRBV7-9 to TRBJ2-1; a possible D gene is TRBD1 (6 bases). Between the trimmed V and J ends, which lost 5 bases and 15 bases, there was a span of 20 bases. The germline CDR1 and CDR2 sequences are SEHNR and FQNEAQ (reference sequence). The CDR3 sequence is 13 residues long. The CDR3 coding sequence is TGTGCCAGCAGCCCCCGACAGGCTTCAGGTCGGTTCTTC. It yields the protein CASSPRQASGRFF.

The chain is built from TRBV6-5 and TRBJ2-2; D may be TRBD2 (5 bases). CDR3 length equals 15 residues. From germline, CDR1 is MNHEY and CDR2 SVGAGI. Between the trimmed V and J ends, which lost 4 bases and 0 bases, there was a span of 9 bases. This CDR3 is CASSFHGANTGELFF. In DNA, the CDR3 is TGTGCCAGCAGTTTTCACGGGGCGAACACCGGGGAGCTGTTTTTT.

The chain employs TRBV10-1 and TRBJ2-5; D is undetermined. The V gene's germline CDR1 is WNHNN and CDR2 SYGVQD (reference sequence). The germline V and J ends were trimmed by 0 bases and 7 bases, with 12 bases remaining between them. CDR3 size: 14 residues. The CDR3 region is CASSESHGRGTQYF. Here the CDR3 DNA reads TGCGCCAGCAGTGAGTCCCACGGGCGAGGGACCCAGTACTTC.

This chain connects TRBV2 to TRBJ2-5; the D is unclear. The closer fit of TRBJ2-7 to the DNA end suggests the J call may be wrong. This CDR3 contains 15 residues. Germline CDR1 and CDR2: SNHLY and FYNNEI. CDR3 DNA sequence: TGTGCCAGCAGTGTTGACGGGTCCCATACCTACGAGCAGTACTTC. Amino acid sequence: CASSVDGSHTYEQYF.

The J gene is TRBJ2-1, the V gene TRBV5-1; a weak D match, TRBD2 (5 bases). This CDR3 is built from 14 residues. The V and J ends lost 0 bases and 11 bases respectively, with 15 bases between them. Germline V lookup: CDR1 SGHRS, CDR2 YFSETQ. CDR3 sequence reads: CASSLDQTTMKQFF. In DNA, the CDR3 is TGCGCCAGCAGCTTGGACCAGACTACAATGAAGCAGTTCTTC.

This clone was picked up a small number of times. This rearrangement joins TRBV25-1 to TRBJ1-2; D call uncertain. CDR3 length equals 14 residues. With 4 bases removed from V and 0 bases from J, the gap between germline ends came to 9 bases. Germline V lookup: CDR1 MGHDK, CDR2 SYGVNS. Here the CDR3 reads CASSATASNYGYTF. CDR3 nucleotides: TGTGCCAGCAGTGCGACGGCTTCTAACTATGGCTACACCTTC.

This chain joins TRBV5-5 and TRBJ2-3; D is unresolved. The V gene's germline CDR1 is SGHKS and CDR2 YYEKEE (reference sequence). The length of the CDR3 is 11 residues. V was clipped by 6 bases and J by 5 bases, with 7 bases between them. CDR3 sequence (DNA): TGTGCCAGCACCCATGGAGATACGCAGTATTTT. This gives the protein CASTHGDTQYF.

This clone showed up just a few times. The chain combines TRBV11-2 with TRBJ2-1, with TRBD1 matching over 10 bases. CDR3 length equals 17 residues. Per germline, CDR1 SGHAT and CDR2 FQNNGV. V gave up 1 base and J gave up 5 bases; unmatched junction bases: 8. The CDR3 nucleotides are TGTGCCAGCAGCTTAGGTGGGGACAGGGGTATTCACAATGAGCAGTTCTTC. Translation gives CASSLGGDRGIHNEQFF.

The chain carries TRBV7-9 and TRBJ2-7, with D possibly matching TRBD1 (6 bases). The V gene's germline CDR1 is SEHNR and CDR2 FQNEAQ (reference sequence). This CDR3 contains 14 residues. Trimming stripped 3 bases from V and 5 bases from J, with 14 bases between. CDR3 in amino acids: CASSLYGTSDEQYF. The CDR3, as DNA: TGTGCCAGCAGCTTGTACGGGACAAGCGACGAGCAGTACTTC.

The chain links TRBV7-3 to TRBJ1-1; possible D gene TRBD1, 6 bases. Germline V lookup: CDR1 SGHTA, CDR2 FQGTGA. V lost 0 bases and J lost 6, with 14 bases in between. The CDR3 is 15 residues long. The CDR3 DNA reads as TGTGCCAGCAGCTTAACCCCAGGGGCGGGCGCTGAAGCTTTCTTT. Residues: CASSLTPGAGAEAFF. The whole variable domain, filled in from reference TRBV7-3 and TRBJ1-1, reads GAGVSQTPSNKVTEKGKYVELRCDPISGHTALYWYRQSLGQGPEFLIYFQGTGAADDSGLPNDRFFAVRPEGSVSTLKIQRTERGDSAVYLCASSLTPGAGAEAFFGQGTRLTVV.

The chain employs TRBV6-4 and TRBJ2-6, with 9 bases fitting TRBD1. Trimming at V came to 4 bases and at J to 2 bases, leaving 3 bases not matched to a gene. Germline-derived CDR1 and CDR2 are MRHNA and SNTAGT. The CDR3 loop spans 16 amino acids. This CDR3 reads CASSVTGGAGANVLTF. CDR3 coding DNA: TGTGCCAGCAGTGTAACAGGGGGCGCTGGGGCCAACGTCCTGACTTTC.

J is TRBJ2-4 and V is TRBV6-5; D possibly corresponds to TRBD1 (6 bases). V shed 6 bases and J shed 7 bases, with 10 bases lying between them. Germline CDR1 and CDR2: MNHEY and SVGAGI. The CDR3 is 12 amino acids. The CDR3 is CASSGQRNIQYF. The CDR3 DNA reads as TGTGCCAGCAGCGGACAGAGGAACATTCAGTACTTC.

This chain links TRBV10-1 with TRBJ2-7; D gene ambiguous. V lost 5 bases, J lost 7 bases, and 15 bases lay in between. This CDR3 has 13 residues. Per germline, CDR1 WNHNN and CDR2 SYGVQD (reference sequence). In nucleotides, the CDR3 is TGCGCCAGCAGTTGGCGGCCTGATGGGGAGCAGTACTTC. Its translation is CASSWRPDGEQYF.

This chain connects TRBV5-1 to TRBJ2-2; no reliable D call. CDR1 and CDR2 (germline): SGHRS, YFSETQ. Trimming left V 4 bases short and J 4 bases short, with 11 bases between. The CDR3 contains 14 residues. Written as DNA, the CDR3 is TGCGCCAGCAGCCCGAGTTACTCCACCGGGGAGCTGTTTTTT. Residues: CASSPSYSTGELFF. The complete variable domain, with remaining parts taken from reference TRBV5-1 and TRBJ2-2, reads KAGVTQTPRYLIKTRGQQVTLSCSPISGHRSVSWYQQTPGQGLQFLFEYFSETQRNKGNFPGRFSGRQFSNSRSEMNVSTLELGDSALYLCASSPSYSTGELFFGEGSRLTVL.

J is TRBJ2-6 and V is TRBV19; D gene ambiguous. The CDR3 is 12 residues long. From germline, CDR1 is LNHDA and CDR2 SQIVND (reference sequence). Trimming cost V 8 bases and J 4 bases, with 6 bases left between them. This CDR3 reads CASRAGANVLTF. In DNA form, the CDR3 reads TGTGCCAGTCGTGCGGGGGCCAACGTCCTGACTTTC. Using reference TRBV19 and TRBJ2-6 for the parts outside the CDR3, the full variable domain is DGGITQSPKYLFRKEGQNVTLSCEQNLNHDAMYWYRQDPGQGLRLIYYSQIVNDFQKGDIAEGYSVSREKKESFPLTVTSAQKNPTAFYLCASRAGANVLTFGAGSRLTVL.

The chain combines TRBV6-5 with TRBJ2-3; no definite D call. Germline V gene lookup returns CDR1 MNHEY and CDR2 SVGAGI. CDR3 length equals 12 residues. The germline V and J ends were trimmed by 6 bases and 2 bases, with 6 bases remaining between them. The CDR3 is CASSSPTDTQYF. The CDR3 DNA is TGTGCCAGCAGCTCCCCCACAGATACGCAGTATTTT.

The gene calls are TRBV19 and TRBJ1-1; D gene unclear. V shed 3 bases and J shed 7 bases, with 15 bases lying between them. The CDR3 length is 14 residues. Germline lookup yields CDR1 LNHDA and CDR2 SQIVND (reference sequence). The CDR3 is CASSMEGVVVEAFF. CDR3 coding DNA: TGTGCCAGTAGTATGGAAGGTGTGGTGGTTGAAGCTTTCTTT.

The rearrangement uses TRBV10-1 and TRBJ2-7, with no clear D. V was trimmed by 8 bases and J by 6 bases, leaving 11 bases between them. CDR3 length: 11 residues. CDR1 WNHNN and CDR2 SYGVQD come from the germline V gene (reference sequence). The CDR3, as DNA: TGCGCCAGCGGGAAGCTAGGCGAGCAGTACTTC. Translation gives CASGKLGEQYF.

This clone was picked up one time. The chain recombines TRBV29-1 with TRBJ1-2; the D is unclear. The germline V gene has CDR1 SQVTM and CDR2 ANQGSEA. This CDR3 has 12 amino acids. V lost 4 bases and J 4 bases, leaving 10 bases between the germline ends. CDR3 residues: CSVGKDGYGYTF. The DNA of the CDR3 is TGCAGCGTTGGTAAGGACGGCTATGGCTACACCTTC. The complete variable domain, with remaining parts taken from reference TRBV29-1 and TRBJ1-2, reads SAVISQKPSRDICQRGTSLTIQCQVDSQVTMMFWYRQQPGQSLTLIATANQGSEATYESGFVIDKFPISRPNLTFSTLTVSNMSPEDSSIYLCSVGKDGYGYTFGSGTRLTVV.

This clone appeared once. The J gene is TRBJ2-5, the V gene TRBV14, with a tentative D call TRBD2 (6 bases). The germline V gene encodes CDR1 SGHDN and CDR2 FVKESK. V shed 4 bases and J shed 7 bases, with 13 bases lying between them. The CDR3 runs 13 residues. The CDR3 sequence: CASSPREFGTQYF. The DNA of the CDR3 is TGTGCCAGCAGCCCCCGGGAGTTCGGGACCCAGTACTTC.

V usage is TRBV4-2 and J usage is TRBJ1-2, with a tentative D call TRBD1 (5 bases). The ends were cut back, 0 bases at V and 0 bases at J, with 11 bases in the middle. Per the germline V gene, CDR1 is LGHNA and CDR2 is YNFKEQ. The CDR3 extends over 16 amino acids. The CDR3 loop is CASSQDGAEANYGYTF. As DNA, the CDR3 is TGTGCCAGCAGCCAAGATGGGGCGGAAGCTAACTATGGCTACACCTTC.

CDR3 sequence reads: CASSPTPYEQYF. The CDR3 DNA reads TGTGCCAGCAGTCCCACTCCCTACGAGCAGTACTTC. This sequence joins TRBV6-6 and TRBJ2-7; D remains ambiguous. This CDR3 region has 12 residues. Trimming stripped 5 bases from V and 2 bases from J, with 7 bases between. Germline values: CDR1 MNHNY, CDR2 SVGAGI (reference sequence).

The V call is TRBV11-2, the J call TRBJ2-3, with D hard to call. The V end was cut by 5 bases, the J end by 3 bases, with 9 bases between. Germline CDR1 and CDR2: SGHAT and FQNNGV. CDR3 length: 13 amino acids. This CDR3 reads CASSRWGTDTQYF. Here the CDR3 DNA reads TGTGCCAGCAGCCGTTGGGGAACAGATACGCAGTATTTT.